This TCR beta chain appears in the sequencing data of a study of blood T cell repertoires in COVID-19. Generated by immunoSEQ multiplex PCR, the TCRdb table keeps only in-frame clones and is missing some. The sample yields around 53,000 clones, approximately 87% seen once. The sample comprised peripheral blood. This clonotype was obtained from a woman between 55 and 75 years old with COVID-19, enrolled during active disease.

The CDR3 DNA sequence: TGTGCCAGCAGCTTGGGACTGGGGGACTACGAGCAGTACTTC. Translating it yields CASSLGLGDYEQYF. The chain uses TRBV13 and TRBJ2-7, with a tentative D call TRBD2 (6 bases). With 3 bases removed from V and 3 bases from J, the gap between germline ends came to 12 bases. Germline loops: CDR1 PRHDT, CDR2 FYEKMQ (reference sequence). This CDR3 contains 14 residues.